One sample yielded the 10 T cell receptor beta chains listed below, sequenced in a study of blood T cell repertoires in COVID-19. The protocol was immunoSEQ multiplex PCR, while the TCRdb copy is restricted to in-frame clones and leaves out a portion. Among fewer than 200,000 clones listed, 80% to 95% were seen once. The specimen sequenced was peripheral blood. All receptors come from a man aged 50-60 years with acute or convalescent COVID-19.

The rearrangement links TRBV15 to TRBJ1-5; perhaps TRBD1 as D (5 bases). In germline, CDR1 is LNHNV, CDR2 YYDKDF (reference sequence). V lost 3 bases to trimming and J lost 0 bases, with 15 bases between them. This CDR3 is 17 amino acids long. The CDR3 nucleotides are TGTGCCACCAGCAGGGCCGGGGGGAGGTATAGCAATCAGCCCCAGCATTTT. Its protein product is CATSRAGGRYSNQPQHF.

The chain couples TRBV6-5 to TRBJ1-5; D is ambiguous. Germline-derived CDR1 and CDR2 are MNHEY and SVGAGI. There are 15 residues in the CDR3. Trimming left V 6 bases short and J 0 bases short, with 12 bases between. The CDR3 DNA reads TGTGCCAGCAGCTCACACGGGAATAGCAATCAGCCCCAGCATTTT. Translation gives CASSSHGNSNQPQHF.

This chain joins TRBV7-9 and TRBJ2-2, with D perhaps matching TRBD1 (6 bases). The CDR3 is 16 amino acids. Germline CDR1 SEHNR, CDR2 FQNEAQ (reference sequence). The V gene lost 1 base and the J gene lost 4 bases, with 13 bases spanning the gap. The CDR3: CASSLVGGRGTGELFF. CDR3 in DNA: TGTGCCAGCAGCTTAGTTGGCGGCAGGGGCACCGGGGAGCTGTTTTTT.

This sequence joins TRBV7-8 and TRBJ2-2; TRBD2 aligns across 12 bases. This CDR3 contains 14 residues. Germline CDR1 and CDR2: SGHVS and FQNEAQ. V shed 10 bases, J shed 7 bases, and the junction held 7 bases outside the gene matches. The CDR3 reads CATRTSGMVGELFF. As DNA, the CDR3 is TGTGCCACCCGGACTAGCGGGATGGTCGGGGAGCTGTTTTTT.

The chain's CDR3 is CASTMASGRASRTGELFF. The CDR3 coding sequence is TGTGCCAGTACGATGGCTAGCGGGAGGGCCTCGAGGACCGGGGAGCTGTTTTTT. The chain combines TRBV19 with TRBJ2-2; TRBD2 matches 12 bases. This CDR3 has 18 amino acids. Looked up from germline, CDR1 is LNHDA and CDR2 is SQIVND (reference sequence). V lost 7 bases, J lost 5 bases, and 14 bases stayed unmatched. The full variable domain, rest sourced from reference TRBV19 and TRBJ2-2, is DGGITQSPKYLFRKEGQNVTLSCEQNLNHDAMYWYRQDPGQGLRLIYYSQIVNDFQKGDIAEGYSVSREKKESFPLTVTSAQKNPTAFYLCASTMASGRASRTGELFFGEGSRLTVL.

The V and J genes are TRBV5-4 and TRBJ2-5; 9 nucleotides match TRBD2. CDR3 length: 16 residues. CDR1 is SGHNT, CDR2 YYREEE, per germline (reference sequence). V lost 0 bases and J lost 1; bases outside the gene matches: 4. CDR3 loop: CASSLAGRGGQETQYF. As DNA, the CDR3 is TGTGCCAGCAGCTTGGCCGGGCGGGGGGGCCAAGAGACCCAGTACTTC.

The chain employs TRBV19 and TRBJ2-1; 7 nucleotides agree with TRBD2. This CDR3 is built from 15 residues. The germline CDR1 and CDR2 sequences are LNHDA and SQIVND (reference sequence). J was trimmed by 7 bases and V by 6 bases; bases with no gene match: 12. In DNA, the CDR3 is TGTGCCAGTAGCTTGGGAGGGAGAGGTCCGAATGAGCAGTTCTTC. Translated, it gives CASSLGGRGPNEQFF.

The CDR3 DNA reads TGTGCCAGCAGCCAAGATTGGGACAGGAATCAGCCCCAGCATTTT. Protein sequence: CASSQDWDRNQPQHF. The rearrangement links TRBV4-2 to TRBJ1-5, with TRBD1 matching over 8 bases. After removal of 0 bases from V and 4 bases from J, the junction contained 2 bases not matched to a gene. Germline CDR1 and CDR2: LGHNA and YNFKEQ. This CDR3 spans 15 amino acids.

The chain uses TRBV7-9 and TRBJ1-1; D is ambiguous. V lost 0 bases and J lost 5, with 7 bases in between. The CDR3 spans 13 residues. Germline assignment: CDR1 SEHNR and CDR2 FQNEAQ (reference sequence). Here the CDR3 DNA reads TGTGCCAGCAGCTTAGCCCGGGGAACTGAAGCTTTCTTT. Amino acids: CASSLARGTEAFF.

This clone was seen more than once but under ten times. The chain links TRBV19 to TRBJ2-3; perhaps TRBD2 as D (6 bases). Trimming removed 4 bases at V and 4 bases at J, with 12 bases between. Germline CDR1 reads LNHDA; CDR2 reads SQIVND (reference sequence). The length of the CDR3 is 14 residues. CDR3: CASSSGKGPDTQYF. The CDR3 DNA follows: TGTGCCAGTAGTAGCGGGAAGGGCCCAGATACGCAGTATTTT.